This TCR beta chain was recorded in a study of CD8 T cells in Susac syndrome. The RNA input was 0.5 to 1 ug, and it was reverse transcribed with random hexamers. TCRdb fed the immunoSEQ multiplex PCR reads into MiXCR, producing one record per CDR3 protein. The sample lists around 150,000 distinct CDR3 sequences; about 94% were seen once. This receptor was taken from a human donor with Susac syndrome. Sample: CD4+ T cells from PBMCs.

The CDR3 nucleotides read TGTGCCAGCAGCGGGGACAGGGTCTCCTACGAGCAGTACTTC. This gives the protein CASSGDRVSYEQYF. V gene TRBV6-6 combines with J gene TRBJ2-7; TRBD1 aligns across 9 bases. CDR3 length: 14 amino acids. Trimming removed 6 bases from V and 0 bases from J; junction bases left unmatched: 3. Germline V lookup: CDR1 MNHNY, CDR2 SVGAGI (reference sequence).